These 30 T cell receptor beta chains originate from one sample sequenced in a study of cytomegalovirus exposure and HLA in healthy donors. PCR employed 60 Vbeta and 13 Jbeta primers. Sequencing used immunoSEQ multiplex PCR; TCRdb keeps in-frame clones, though not all of them. This table has 110,000 to 150,000 clones, about 75% appearing once. The sample comprised PBMCs. Receptor source: a woman aged 25 to 39 in good health and CMV-seronegative.

This clone was found once. V usage is TRBV18 and J usage is TRBJ2-1; D is perhaps TRBD1 (5 bases). Germline-derived CDR1 and CDR2 are KGHSH and LQKENI. Trimming cost V 1 base and J 7 bases, with 5 bases left between them. This CDR3 has 12 residues. The CDR3 nucleotides read TGTGCCAGCTCACCACAGGGGAATGAGCAGTTCTTC. As protein: CASSPQGNEQFF.

The CDR3 is CASSFDLVGRVTDTQYF. CDR3 coding DNA: TGTGCCAGCAGCTTCGATTTAGTCGGCAGGGTCACAGATACGCAGTATTTT. V gene TRBV5-8 combines with J gene TRBJ2-3, with D perhaps TRBD1 (5 bases). The CDR3 length is 17 residues. CDR1 is SGHTS and CDR2 is YDEGEE in the germline V gene. V lost 2 bases to trimming and J lost 2 bases, with 18 bases between them.

This clone was counted once. The chain employs TRBV2 and TRBJ2-1; 14 bases match TRBD2. This CDR3 contains 16 residues. In germline, CDR1 is SNHLY, CDR2 FYNNEI. The ends lost 8 bases at V and 7 bases at J; junction bases unmatched: 10. The DNA of the CDR3 is TGTGCCAGCGAAGCCCGACTAGCGGGGGGGACAAATGAGCAGTTCTTC. Translated: CASEARLAGGTNEQFF. Full variable domain (rest looked up from reference TRBV2 and TRBJ2-1): EPEVTQTPSHQVTQMGQEVILRCVPISNHLYFYWYRQILGQKVEFLVSFYNNEISEKSEIFDDQFSVERPDGSNFTLKIRSTKLEDSAMYFCASEARLAGGTNEQFFGPGTRLTVL.

To note about this clone: The junction differs from germline at one of its ends, possibly a read error. The chain carries TRBV5-5 and TRBJ1-5; possibly TRBD1 for D (5 bases). In germline, CDR1 is SGHKS, CDR2 YYEKEE (reference sequence). The CDR3 has 14 amino acids. The CDR3: CASSLDPTDSAPSF. CDR3 in DNA: TGTGCCAGCAGCTTGGACCCCACCGACAGTGCCCCGTCGTTT.

This chain joins TRBV30 and TRBJ2-5, with D unclear. Near its end, the DNA agrees better with TRBJ2-7, so the J call may be wrong. The CDR3 extends over 11 amino acids. Germline-derived CDR1 and CDR2 are GTSNPN and SVGIG (reference sequence). CDR3 in amino acids: CAWSNPYEQYF. Written as DNA, the CDR3 is TGTGCCTGGAGCAACCCCTACGAGCAGTACTTC.

J is TRBJ2-5 and V is TRBV6-6, with TRBD1 identical over 7 bases. CDR3 length: 13 amino acids. The germline CDR1 and CDR2 sequences are MNHNY and SVGAGI (reference sequence). Trimming took 8 bases from V and 4 from J; bases not matched to a gene: 7. The CDR3 DNA follows: TGTGCCAGCGACCAGGGGGTTGGAGAGACCCAGTACTTC. Its protein is CASDQGVGETQYF.

Comment on this clone: The same CDR3 arises from other DNA sequences in this sample as well. The chain carries TRBV19 and TRBJ1-5, with 11 bases identical to TRBD1. This CDR3 spans 14 amino acids. The J segment lost 4 bases and the V segment lost 9 bases, leaving 5 bases of the junction unmatched. CDR1 is LNHDA and CDR2 is SQIVND in the germline V gene (reference sequence). The CDR3 here is CASSGTGGNQPQHF. The CDR3 DNA reads as TGTGCCAGCTCCGGGACAGGGGGAAATCAGCCCCAGCATTTT.

This chain uses TRBV11-3 with TRBJ2-3; 8 nucleotides agree with TRBD2. The CDR3 consists of 16 residues. V lost 5 bases, J lost 1 base, and 8 bases stayed unmatched. Per the germline V gene, CDR1 is SGHNT and CDR2 is YENEEA. CDR3 sequence (DNA): TGTGCCAGCAGCCTGGGAGCGGGAGAGGGCACAGATACGCAGTATTTT. This sequence encodes CASSLGAGEGTDTQYF.

This sequence joins TRBV7-2 and TRBJ2-3; 16 positions agree with TRBD2. The ends lost 5 bases at V and 0 bases at J; junction bases unmatched: 8. CDR3 size: 19 residues. The V gene's germline CDR1 is SGHTA and CDR2 FQGNSA. The CDR3 loop reads CASSPGLAGGRGSTDTQYF. CDR3 in DNA: TGTGCCAGCAGCCCGGGACTAGCGGGGGGGCGGGGGAGCACAGATACGCAGTATTTT.

This clone was observed a handful of times. The J gene is TRBJ1-1, the V gene TRBV30, with D maybe TRBD1 (5 bases). Germline V gene sequence: CDR1 GTSNPN, CDR2 SVGIG (reference sequence). V gave up 4 bases and J gave up 1 base, with 10 bases separating them. The CDR3 totals 13 residues. In nucleotides, the CDR3 is TGTGCCTGGATGGGGGGGTGGAACACTGAAGCTTTCTTT. Its protein product is CAWMGGWNTEAFF.

The chain couples TRBV6-5 to TRBJ1-1; a possible D gene is TRBD1 (6 bases). Looked up from germline, CDR1 is MNHEY and CDR2 is SVGAGI. The ends were cut back, 7 bases at V and 3 bases at J, with 12 bases in the middle. The CDR3 extends over 13 amino acids. In DNA form, the CDR3 reads TGTGCCAGCACTACCTCAGGGGACACTGAAGCTTTCTTT. Its protein is CASTTSGDTEAFF.

The genes are TRBV5-6 and TRBJ2-2; D is ambiguous. Between the trimmed V and J ends, which lost 2 bases and 9 bases, there was a span of 5 bases. This CDR3 region has 11 residues. Germline lookup yields CDR1 SGHDT and CDR2 YYEEEE. CDR3 DNA sequence: TGTGCCAGCAGCTTAAGCCGGGAGCTGTTTTTT. This sequence encodes CASSLSRELFF. Based on the CDR3 plus reference TRBV5-6 and TRBJ2-2, the full variable domain is DAGVTQSPTHLIKTRGQQVTLRCSPKSGHDTVSWYQQALGQGPQFIFQYYEEEERQRGNFPDRFSGHQFPNYSSELNVNALLLGDSALYLCASSLSRELFFGEGSRLTVL.

This clone was picked up one time. The V call is TRBV28, the J call TRBJ2-7; D call uncertain. CDR1 is MDHEN and CDR2 is SYDVKM in the germline V gene. The CDR3 has 13 amino acids. V lost 1 base to trimming and J lost 6 bases, with 10 bases between them. This chain's CDR3 is CASSLLRSAEQYF. Here the CDR3 DNA reads TGTGCCAGCAGTTTATTGAGGTCCGCCGAGCAGTACTTC.

The chain couples TRBV6-1 to TRBJ2-7; tentatively, D is TRBD1 (6 bases). V gave up 5 bases and J gave up 7 bases, with 15 bases separating them. Germline values: CDR1 MNHNS, CDR2 SASEGT. CDR3 length: 13 residues. The CDR3 loop is CASSLTGPGEQYV. The CDR3 DNA reads as TGTGCCAGCAGTCTGACAGGACCTGGTGAGCAGTACGTC.

The chain carries TRBV28 and TRBJ2-6, with TRBD1 matching 11 bases. Per the germline V gene, CDR1 is MDHEN and CDR2 is SYDVKM. The CDR3 has 18 amino acids. V was pared by 3 bases and J by 4 bases, with 8 bases of the junction left unmatched. The CDR3 DNA sequence: TGTGCCAGCAGTTTCCGGGACAGGGGGGCCTCCGGGGCCAACGTCCTGACTTTC. It codes for CASSFRDRGASGANVLTF.

The chain combines TRBV9 with TRBJ2-3; perhaps TRBD1 as D (5 bases). The CDR3 contains 14 residues. In germline, CDR1 is SGDLS, CDR2 YYNGEE. V lost 2 bases and J 6 bases, leaving 13 bases between the germline ends. CDR3 coding DNA: TGTGCCAGCAGCGTGGACCCAGGGAAGGATACGCAGTATTTT. It specifies CASSVDPGKDTQYF.

Concerning this clone itself: Distinct nucleotide sequences in the sample also encode this CDR3. V is TRBV2 and J is TRBJ2-3; D is undetermined. CDR3 size: 12 residues. The V and J ends lost 5 bases and 0 bases respectively, with 3 bases between them. Germline V gene sequence: CDR1 SNHLY, CDR2 FYNNEI. The CDR3 loop is CASSLSTDTQYF. CDR3 nucleotide sequence: TGTGCCAGCAGTCTTAGCACAGATACGCAGTATTTT.

This rearrangement joins TRBV7-9 to TRBJ2-6, with 10 nucleotides matching TRBD2. CDR3 length: 17 residues. After removal of 5 bases from V and 0 bases from J, the junction contained 4 bases not matched to a gene. Germline values: CDR1 SEHNR, CDR2 FQNEAQ (reference sequence). The CDR3 nucleotides read TGTGCCAGCAGCGTCGGACTAGCGGTCTCTGGGGCCAACGTCCTGACTTTC. Translation gives CASSVGLAVSGANVLTF. The variable domain in full, completed from reference TRBV7-9 and TRBJ2-6, reads DTGVSQNPRHKITKRGQNVTFRCDPISEHNRLYWYRQTLGQGPEFLTYFQNEAQLEKSRLLSDRFSAERPKGSFSTLEIQRTEQGDSAMYLCASSVGLAVSGANVLTFGAGSRLTVL.

V gene TRBV14 combines with J gene TRBJ2-5; a weak D match, TRBD1 (5 bases). Per germline, CDR1 SGHDN and CDR2 FVKESK. Trimming took off 4 bases at V and 14 bases at J, with 20 bases between the two ends. The CDR3 has 13 residues. The CDR3 bases are TGTGCCAGCAGCCGCATAGTGGGCCAGGGCCTTTACTTC. Translating it yields CASSRIVGQGLYF.

The chain has TRBV5-1 and TRBJ2-3; 8 nucleotides agree with TRBD1. Germline V CDR1 and CDR2: SGHRS, YFSETQ. Germline trimming cut 4 bases from V and 2 bases from J; bases unmatched to any gene: 6. This CDR3 contains 15 residues. The CDR3 region has the DNA TGCGCCAGCAGCGGAGGGACAGGCCACACAGATACGCAGTATTTT. It translates to CASSGGTGHTDTQYF.

The V gene is TRBV7-9, the J gene TRBJ2-7; 8 nucleotides agree with TRBD2. The CDR3 length is 15 residues. Germline V gives CDR1 SEHNR, CDR2 FQNEAQ (reference sequence). J was trimmed by 3 bases and V by 5 bases; bases with no gene match: 9. Here the CDR3 DNA reads TGTGCCAGCAGCGCAGTAGGGGCGGGAGGCTACGAGCAGTACTTC. Translated: CASSAVGAGGYEQYF.

The genes are TRBV2 and TRBJ2-5; 8 bases line up with TRBD1. The CDR3 extends over 17 amino acids. The ends lost 2 bases at V and 1 base at J; junction bases unmatched: 9. Germline V CDR1 and CDR2: SNHLY, FYNNEI. CDR3: CASSESPGTGSQETQYF. In DNA, the CDR3 is TGTGCCAGCAGTGAAAGCCCCGGGACAGGCAGCCAAGAGACCCAGTACTTC.

The rearrangement joins TRBV14 to TRBJ2-7; no definite D call. Trimming pared 4 bases from V and 6 bases from J, leaving 16 bases between. The germline gives CDR1 SGHDN, CDR2 FVKESK. CDR3 size: 14 residues. The CDR3 is CASSPIIPTGEQYF. Here the CDR3 DNA reads TGTGCCAGCAGCCCAATAATACCTACTGGCGAGCAGTACTTC.

This chain links TRBV19 with TRBJ1-1; D may be TRBD1 (6 bases). The V and J ends lost 6 bases and 2 bases respectively, with 16 bases between them. Germline CDR1 and CDR2: LNHDA and SQIVND (reference sequence). The CDR3 runs 15 residues. CDR3 coding DNA: TGTGCCAGTAGAACAGGGAGTTGGAGTAACACTGAAGCTTTCTTT. Translation: CASRTGSWSNTEAFF. Full variable domain (outside the CDR3, taken from reference TRBV19 and TRBJ1-1): DGGITQSPKYLFRKEGQNVTLSCEQNLNHDAMYWYRQDPGQGLRLIYYSQIVNDFQKGDIAEGYSVSREKKESFPLTVTSAQKNPTAFYLCASRTGSWSNTEAFFGQGTRLTVV.

The gene calls are TRBV7-9 and TRBJ2-7, with D perhaps TRBD1 (5 bases). Deletions cut 0 bases from V and 0 bases from J, with 12 bases between. CDR1 and CDR2 (germline): SEHNR, FQNEAQ (reference sequence). CDR3 length: 16 amino acids. The CDR3 bases are TGTGCCAGCAGCTTAGCGCAGGGTGAAAGCTCCTACGAGCAGTACTTC. As protein: CASSLAQGESSYEQYF.

This clone has a handful of counts. The chain carries TRBV30 and TRBJ1-1; D not resolved. The germline V and J ends were trimmed by 2 bases and 1 base, with 8 bases remaining between them. Germline V gene lookup returns CDR1 GTSNPN and CDR2 SVGIG (reference sequence). This CDR3 comprises 13 residues. CDR3 in DNA: TGTGCCTGGAGTAGTAACGGGAACACTGAAGCTTTCTTT. Translated: CAWSSNGNTEAFF.

V gene TRBV18 combines with J gene TRBJ2-3; 8 bases are shared with TRBD2. V lost 3 bases to trimming and J lost 0 bases; unmatched junction nucleotides: 11. There are 18 residues in the CDR3. Germline loops: CDR1 KGHSH, CDR2 LQKENI. CDR3 region: CASSPSGLSSGSTDTQYF. In nucleotides, the CDR3 is TGTGCCAGCTCACCGTCCGGCCTTTCTAGCGGGAGCACAGATACGCAGTATTTT.

V usage is TRBV5-1 and J usage is TRBJ2-7; TRBD1 matches 11 bases. Germline CDR1 is SGHRS and CDR2 is YFSETQ. Trimming cost V 7 bases and J 6 bases; bases outside gene matches: 6. This CDR3 region has 13 residues. CDR3 in DNA: TGCGCCAGCCACCGGGACAGGGGGGTCGAGCAGTACGTC. Its protein product is CASHRDRGVEQYV.

The chain links TRBV4-1 to TRBJ1-6; D not certain. The CDR3 has 16 amino acids. Germline CDR1 reads MGHRA; CDR2 reads YSYEKL. V was shortened by 1 base and J by 7 bases, with 14 bases between the two germline ends. The CDR3 reads CASSQGTLLGNSPLHF. For the CDR3, the DNA is TGCGCCAGCAGCCAAGGGACTTTGCTAGGGAATTCACCCCTCCACTTT.

The chain carries TRBV30 and TRBJ2-3, with 9 positions matching TRBD2. Germline V gene sequence: CDR1 GTSNPN, CDR2 SVGIG (reference sequence). V shed 8 bases and J 1 base; nucleotides not matched to a gene: 7. This CDR3 spans 14 amino acids. The CDR3 nucleotides read TGTGCCGGATTGATAGCGGGAGGCACAGATACGCAGTATTTT. Protein sequence: CAGLIAGGTDTQYF. Full variable domain (missing parts from reference TRBV30 and TRBJ2-3): SQTIHQWPATLVQPVGSPLSLECTVEGTSNPNLYWYRQAAGRGLQLLFYSVGIGQISSEVPQNLSASRPQDRQFILSSKKLLLSDSGFYLCAGLIAGGTDTQYFGPGTRLTVL.